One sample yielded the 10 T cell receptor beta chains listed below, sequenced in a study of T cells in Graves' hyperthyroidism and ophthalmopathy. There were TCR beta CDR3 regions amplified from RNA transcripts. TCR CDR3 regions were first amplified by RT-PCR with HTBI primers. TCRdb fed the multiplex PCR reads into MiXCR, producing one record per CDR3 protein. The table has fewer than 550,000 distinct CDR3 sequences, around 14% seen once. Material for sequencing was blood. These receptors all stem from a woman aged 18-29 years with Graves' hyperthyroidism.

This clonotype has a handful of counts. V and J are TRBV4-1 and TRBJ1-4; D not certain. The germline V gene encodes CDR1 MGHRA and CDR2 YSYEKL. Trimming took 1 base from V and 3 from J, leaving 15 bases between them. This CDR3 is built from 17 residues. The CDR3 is CASSQVGRVGANEKLFF. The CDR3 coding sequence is TGCGCCAGCAGCCAAGTCGGAAGGGTCGGGGCTAATGAAAAACTGTTTTTT.

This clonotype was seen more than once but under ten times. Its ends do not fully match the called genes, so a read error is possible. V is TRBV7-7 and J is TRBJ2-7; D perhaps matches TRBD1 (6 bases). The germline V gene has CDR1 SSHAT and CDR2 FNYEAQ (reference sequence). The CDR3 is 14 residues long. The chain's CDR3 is CASSRDTTSYEQYF. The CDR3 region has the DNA TGTGCTAGCAGTCGGGACACAACATCCTACGAGCAGTACTTC.

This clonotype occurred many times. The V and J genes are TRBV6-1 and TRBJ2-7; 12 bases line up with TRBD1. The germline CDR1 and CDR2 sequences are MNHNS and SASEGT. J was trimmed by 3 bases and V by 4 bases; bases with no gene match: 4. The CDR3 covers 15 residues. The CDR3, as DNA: TGTGCCAGCAGTGCCCGGGACAGGGGGCTCTACGAGCAGTACTTC. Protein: CASSARDRGLYEQYF.

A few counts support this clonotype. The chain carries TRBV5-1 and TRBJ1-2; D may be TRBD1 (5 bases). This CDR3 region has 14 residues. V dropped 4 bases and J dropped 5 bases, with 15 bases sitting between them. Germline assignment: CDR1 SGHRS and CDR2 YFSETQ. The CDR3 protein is CASSPGSRGYGYTF. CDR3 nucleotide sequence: TGCGCCAGCAGCCCGGGGTCTCGGGGGTATGGCTACACCTTC.

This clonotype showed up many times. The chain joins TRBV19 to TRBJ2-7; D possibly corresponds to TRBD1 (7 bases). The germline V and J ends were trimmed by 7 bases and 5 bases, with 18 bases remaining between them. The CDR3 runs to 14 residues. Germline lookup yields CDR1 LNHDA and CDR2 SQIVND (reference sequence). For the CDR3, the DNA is TGTGCCAGTACTCCCAGGGGGGCCAGACACGAGCAGTACTTC. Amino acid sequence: CASTPRGARHEQYF.

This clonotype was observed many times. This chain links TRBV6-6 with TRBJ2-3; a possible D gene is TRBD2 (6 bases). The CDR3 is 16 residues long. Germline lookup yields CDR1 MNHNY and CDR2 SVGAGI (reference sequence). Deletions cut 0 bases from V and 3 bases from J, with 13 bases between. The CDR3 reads CASSYSGVGGTDTQYF. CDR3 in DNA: TGTGCCAGCAGTTACTCGGGCGTGGGGGGAACAGATACGCAGTATTTT.

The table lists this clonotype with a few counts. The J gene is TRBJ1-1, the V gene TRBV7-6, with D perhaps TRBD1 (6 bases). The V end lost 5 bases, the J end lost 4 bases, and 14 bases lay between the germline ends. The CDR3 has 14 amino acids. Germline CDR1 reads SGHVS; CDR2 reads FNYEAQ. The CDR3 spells CASSPAGGTTEAFF. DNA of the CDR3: TGTGCCAGCAGCCCGGCGGGGGGCACCACTGAAGCTTTCTTT.

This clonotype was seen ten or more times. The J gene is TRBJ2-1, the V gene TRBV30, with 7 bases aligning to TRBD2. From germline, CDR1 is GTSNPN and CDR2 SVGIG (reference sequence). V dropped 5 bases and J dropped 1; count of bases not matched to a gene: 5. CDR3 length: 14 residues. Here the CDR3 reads CAWGGGLSYNEQFF. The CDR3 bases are TGTGCCTGGGGGGGGGGGTTGTCCTACAATGAGCAGTTCTTC.

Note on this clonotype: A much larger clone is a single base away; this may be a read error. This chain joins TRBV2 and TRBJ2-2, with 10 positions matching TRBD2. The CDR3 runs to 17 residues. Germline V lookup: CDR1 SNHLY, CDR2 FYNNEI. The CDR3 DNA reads TGTGCCAGCAGTGAGTTAGCGGGAGGTGCGAACACCGAGGAGCTGTTTTTT. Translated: CASSELAGGANTEELFF.

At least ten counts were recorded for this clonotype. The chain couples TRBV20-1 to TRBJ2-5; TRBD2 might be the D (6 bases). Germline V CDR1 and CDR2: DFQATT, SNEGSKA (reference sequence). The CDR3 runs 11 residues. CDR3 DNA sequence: TGCACGGGGGTGTACCAAGAGACCCAGTACTTC. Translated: CTGVYQETQYF.